A single sample gave rise to the 20 T cell receptor beta chains below, sequenced in a study of cytomegalovirus exposure and HLA in healthy donors. In the PCR, 60 Vbeta and 13 Jbeta primers were used. This table comes from immunoSEQ multiplex PCR, and its TCRdb copy is limited to in-frame clones, with some not included. The sample holds about 130,000 clones, over 65% seen once. The sequencing input was PBMCs. The receptors stem from a middle-aged man in good health and CMV-seronegative.

This chain joins TRBV19 and TRBJ1-5; a weak D match, TRBD1 (5 bases). The CDR3 length is 15 residues. The V end lost 5 bases, the J end lost 0 bases, and 11 bases lay between the germline ends. CDR1 LNHDA and CDR2 SQIVND come from the germline V gene (reference sequence). In nucleotides, the CDR3 is TGTGCCAGTAGTCCGACAGCTTATAGCAATCAGCCCCAGCATTTT. Its translation: CASSPTAYSNQPQHF.

The chain is built from TRBV10-3 and TRBJ2-1, with TRBD2 matching 9 bases. This CDR3 has 17 amino acids. CDR1 is ENHRY and CDR2 is SYGVKD in the germline V gene. With V trimmed by 5 bases and J by 0 bases, 8 bases remained unmatched. CDR3 in amino acids: CAISSLAGSYSYNEQFF. The CDR3 DNA sequence: TGTGCCATCAGTTCGCTAGCGGGATCCTACTCCTACAATGAGCAGTTCTTC.

This rearrangement joins TRBV6-1 to TRBJ2-1; 10 bases map to TRBD2. With 6 bases clipped from V and 7 bases from J, the junction kept 6 bases outside the gene matches. The CDR3 length is 14 residues. The germline V gene encodes CDR1 MNHNS and CDR2 SASEGT. The CDR3 DNA is TGTGCCAGCAGCGGGCAGCGGGAGGGTAATGAGCAGTTCTTC. Translated: CASSGQREGNEQFF.

V is TRBV7-2 and J is TRBJ1-5; D not resolved. The germline V gene encodes CDR1 SGHTA and CDR2 FQGNSA. Trimming left V 4 bases short and J 1 base short, with 8 bases between. The CDR3 is made up of 14 amino acids. CDR3 loop: CASSSRMSNQPQHF. CDR3 nucleotide sequence: TGTGCCAGCAGCTCCCGTATGAGCAATCAGCCCCAGCATTTT.

This chain connects TRBV11-2 to TRBJ1-5; D not resolved. The CDR3 is 14 amino acids. Germline CDR1 reads SGHAT; CDR2 reads FQNNGV. V was cut by 7 bases and J by 5 bases, with 15 bases left in between. The CDR3: CASTSAASDQPQHF. CDR3 nucleotides: TGTGCCAGCACCTCAGCTGCGAGCGATCAGCCCCAGCATTTT.

The V and J genes are TRBV7-3 and TRBJ2-6; 7 nucleotides match TRBD1. Germline CDR1 is SGHTA and CDR2 is FQGTGA. The length of the CDR3 is 18 residues. V lost 4 bases and J lost 0; bases outside the gene matches: 9. The CDR3 loop is CASSSPGQSISGANVLTF. CDR3 nucleotides: TGTGCCAGCAGCTCTCCGGGACAGTCAATCTCTGGGGCCAACGTCCTGACTTTC.

The V call is TRBV6-1, the J call TRBJ2-3; maybe TRBD2 (6 bases). CDR1 and CDR2 from the germline V gene are MNHNS and SASEGT. This CDR3 has 15 residues. The ends were cut back, 1 base at V and 3 bases at J, with 11 bases in the middle. For the CDR3, the DNA is TGTGCCAGCAGTGAAGGGGGGGTTGCTACAGATACGCAGTATTTT. Protein sequence: CASSEGGVATDTQYF.

The V and J genes are TRBV5-6 and TRBJ2-2; possibly TRBD2 for D (6 bases). The germline CDR1 and CDR2 sequences are SGHDT and YYEEEE. V lost 0 bases and J lost 6, with 18 bases in between. The CDR3 totals 17 residues. CDR3 sequence reads: CASSLVVGQGGSGELFF. The CDR3 DNA sequence: TGTGCCAGCAGCTTGGTGGTCGGTCAGGGAGGATCCGGGGAGCTGTTTTTT.

The genes are TRBV2 and TRBJ1-1, with 8 bases lining up with TRBD1. The ends lost 8 bases at V and 4 bases at J; junction bases unmatched: 6. There are 13 residues in the CDR3. Germline V gives CDR1 SNHLY, CDR2 FYNNEI. The CDR3 DNA sequence: TGTGCCAGCGGCCAGGGGGCCAGCACTGAAGCTTTCTTT. It yields the protein CASGQGASTEAFF.

CDR3 protein: CASSLWQGSYEQYF. CDR3 DNA: TGTGCCAGCAGTTTATGGCAGGGCTCCTACGAGCAGTACTTC. The chain employs TRBV28 and TRBJ2-7, with a tentative D call TRBD1 (5 bases). Per the germline V gene, CDR1 is MDHEN and CDR2 is SYDVKM. Between the trimmed V and J ends, which lost 0 bases and 0 bases, there was a span of 6 bases. This CDR3 contains 14 residues.

This chain connects TRBV9 to TRBJ2-3; D gene unclear. V shed 0 bases and J shed 2 bases, with 10 bases lying between them. Looked up from germline, CDR1 is SGDLS and CDR2 is YYNGEE. This CDR3 is 15 amino acids long. The CDR3 loop is CASSVVARLTDTQYF. Here the CDR3 DNA reads TGTGCCAGCAGCGTAGTGGCGCGGCTCACAGATACGCAGTATTTT.

V and J are TRBV28 and TRBJ2-7; 11 bases map to TRBD2. The V gene's germline CDR1 is MDHEN and CDR2 SYDVKM. This CDR3 region has 15 residues. V lost 6 bases, J lost 9 bases, and 13 bases stayed unmatched. The CDR3 DNA sequence: TGTGCCAGCAGGGCCGGGACTAGCGGCTGGGGCGGGCAGTACTTC. Translation gives CASRAGTSGWGGQYF.

The rearrangement links TRBV5-1 to TRBJ2-7, with 10 bases aligning to TRBD1. There are 13 residues in the CDR3. Unmatched junction bases numbered 2, after V lost 4 bases and J lost 4 bases. Germline CDR1 SGHRS, CDR2 YFSETQ. The chain's CDR3 is CASSRDRGYEQYF. CDR3 nucleotides: TGCGCCAGCAGCCGGGACAGGGGTTACGAGCAGTACTTC.

The rearrangement uses TRBV20-1 and TRBJ2-7; D is perhaps TRBD2 (6 bases). V gave up 5 bases and J gave up 3 bases, with 8 bases separating them. There are 11 residues in the CDR3. Germline-derived CDR1 and CDR2 are DFQATT and SNEGSKA (reference sequence). The CDR3 bases are TGCAGTGCTCGGGAGTTCTACGAGCAGTACTTC. Protein sequence: CSAREFYEQYF.

This clone was observed a few times. V and J are TRBV5-8 and TRBJ2-2; D remains unclear. With 2 bases removed from V and 7 bases from J, the gap between germline ends came to 12 bases. The germline gives CDR1 SGHTS, CDR2 YDEGEE. The CDR3 sequence is 14 residues long. The CDR3 here is CASSLRGRSGELFF. As DNA, the CDR3 is TGTGCCAGCAGCTTACGAGGAAGGAGCGGGGAGCTGTTTTTT.

This clone was recorded a few times. The chain employs TRBV19 and TRBJ1-5; D is unresolved. The CDR3 spans 12 residues. Looked up from germline, CDR1 is LNHDA and CDR2 is SQIVND (reference sequence). Trimming took 3 bases from V and 9 from J, leaving 9 bases between them. As DNA, the CDR3 is TGTGCCAGTAGTATGCGGTTGGGGCCCCAGCATTTT. Translating it yields CASSMRLGPQHF. Full variable domain (missing parts from reference TRBV19 and TRBJ1-5): DGGITQSPKYLFRKEGQNVTLSCEQNLNHDAMYWYRQDPGQGLRLIYYSQIVNDFQKGDIAEGYSVSREKKESFPLTVTSAQKNPTAFYLCASSMRLGPQHFGDGTRLSIL.

On this clone itself: Compared with germline, one end of the junction differs, possibly owing to a read error. This chain links TRBV7-9 with TRBJ1-2; 7 nucleotides align to TRBD1. The germline V gene has CDR1 SEHNR and CDR2 FQNEAQ (reference sequence). The CDR3 spans 12 residues. CDR3 in DNA: TGTTCCAGCAGCCTTCGACAGGGTGGCTACACCTTC. Its protein is CSSSLRQGGYTF.

This chain joins TRBV7-9 and TRBJ2-1; TRBD2 matches 10 bases. V lost 4 bases, J lost 1 base, and 1 base stayed unmatched. CDR3 size: 15 residues. CDR1 and CDR2 (germline): SEHNR, FQNEAQ (reference sequence). This CDR3 is CASSSTSGSYNEQFF. DNA for the CDR3: TGTGCCAGCAGCTCGACTAGCGGGTCCTACAATGAGCAGTTCTTC.

Comments on this clone: At the DNA level, this CDR3 is encoded by other sequences in the same sample as well. The rearrangement joins TRBV29-1 to TRBJ2-7, with 8 nucleotides matching TRBD1. J was trimmed by 3 bases and V by 7 bases; bases with no gene match: 5. CDR3 length: 12 amino acids. From germline, CDR1 is SQVTM and CDR2 ANQGSEA. Here the CDR3 reads CSAGQGSYEQYF. The DNA of the CDR3 is TGCAGCGCCGGACAGGGAAGCTACGAGCAGTACTTC.

The chain joins TRBV7-3 to TRBJ2-7, with D possibly being TRBD1 (6 bases). Germline V gene sequence: CDR1 SGHTA, CDR2 FQGTGA. V dropped 2 bases and J dropped 9 bases, with 14 bases sitting between them. The CDR3 is 13 residues long. Here the CDR3 DNA reads TGTGCCAGCAGCTTACAGGGGTCAGAGGTGCAGTACTTC. Translated, it gives CASSLQGSEVQYF.